A single sample is the source of the 30 T cell receptor beta chains below, sequenced in a study of identical twins. TCRdb ran MiXCR on the 5' RACE reads and lists one entry per CDR3 protein. The table has some 460,000 distinct CDR3 sequences, 14% seen once; the top ten hold about 0.53%. This same sample was also part of a study on yellow fever vaccine responses in identical twins.

The sequenced sample was CD4+ T cells sorted from blood. These receptors all come from a woman aged 18-30 years in good health.

In its sample, this clonotype was seen many times. This sequence joins TRBV5-1 and TRBJ2-3, with no clear D. The germline gives CDR1 SGHRS, CDR2 YFSETQ. The V gene lost 2 bases and the J gene lost 3 bases, with 10 bases spanning the gap. The CDR3 sequence is 14 residues long. The CDR3 reads CASSFGDATDTQYF. The CDR3 region has the DNA TGCGCCAGCAGCTTTGGAGACGCGACAGATACGCAGTATTTT.

This clonotype was recorded a few times. The chain has TRBV10-3 and TRBJ2-1, with a weak D call TRBD2 (5 bases). CDR1 is ENHRY, CDR2 SYGVKD, per germline. The CDR3 spans 13 residues. V lost 5 bases and J 8 bases, leaving 13 bases between the germline ends. The CDR3, as DNA: TGTGCCATCAGTCAAAGAGGGCTCGATGAGCAGTTCTTC. Its translation: CAISQRGLDEQFF.

At least ten counts were recorded for this clonotype. The chain has TRBV19 and TRBJ2-7, with a tentative D call TRBD1 (6 bases). The germline V and J ends were trimmed by 7 bases and 5 bases, with 12 bases remaining between them. This CDR3 has 12 residues. Per germline, CDR1 LNHDA and CDR2 SQIVND (reference sequence). This CDR3 reads CASIHRAHEQYF. In DNA form, the CDR3 reads TGTGCCAGTATACACAGGGCCCACGAGCAGTACTTC.

The chain recombines TRBV10-3 with TRBJ2-5, with 11 bases matching TRBD2. V gave up 0 bases and J gave up 2 bases; unmatched junction bases: 5. Germline V gene sequence: CDR1 ENHRY, CDR2 SYGVKD. The CDR3 is 17 residues long. The CDR3 protein is CAISESPSGGTQETQYF. CDR3 coding DNA: TGTGCCATCAGTGAGTCCCCTAGCGGGGGGACACAAGAGACCCAGTACTTC.

This clonotype was observed many times. The V gene is TRBV12-5, the J gene TRBJ2-2; D is possibly TRBD1 or TRBD2 (5 bases each). V was trimmed by 2 bases and J by 8 bases, leaving 9 bases between them. Per germline, CDR1 LGHNT and CDR2 FRNRAP. The CDR3 covers 13 residues. The CDR3 nucleotides are TGTGCTAGTGGTTTGACGGGGCGAGGGGAGCTGTTTTTT. Protein sequence: CASGLTGRGELFF.

The table lists this clonotype with a few counts. The V gene is TRBV28, the J gene TRBJ2-7, with 7 bases lining up with TRBD2. This CDR3 spans 14 amino acids. With 2 bases clipped from V and 6 bases from J, the junction kept 7 bases outside the gene matches. The germline gives CDR1 MDHEN, CDR2 SYDVKM. The CDR3 DNA is TGTGCCAGCAGTTTACCCCCGGGGGGTGCCGAGCAGTACTTC. It specifies CASSLPPGGAEQYF.

This clonotype was detected only a few times. The chain is built from TRBV20-1 and TRBJ2-7, with TRBD1 matching over 7 bases. This CDR3 is built from 14 residues. V was clipped by 4 bases and J by 2 bases; unmatched bases: 8. Germline loops: CDR1 DFQATT, CDR2 SNEGSKA (reference sequence). The CDR3 sequence: CSAITGTVPYEQYF. The CDR3, as DNA: TGCAGTGCTATAACCGGGACAGTTCCCTACGAGCAGTACTTC.

This rearrangement joins TRBV3-1 to TRBJ1-3; D is perhaps TRBD1 (5 bases). The V gene lost 4 bases and the J gene lost 5 bases, with 12 bases spanning the gap. Germline V lookup: CDR1 LGHDT, CDR2 YNNKEL (reference sequence). The CDR3 runs to 14 residues. CDR3 sequence (DNA): TGTGCCAGCAGCCCGACAGATAAGCGAAACACCATATATTTT. Its translation: CASSPTDKRNTIYF.

The CDR3 region has the DNA TGTGCCAGCAGCGTAGCGTTCGCCGGCAATGAGCAGTTCTTC. It specifies CASSVAFAGNEQFF. The rearrangement links TRBV9 to TRBJ2-1; D unclear. Trimming removed 0 bases at V and 6 bases at J, with 10 bases between. This CDR3 comprises 14 residues. Per germline, CDR1 SGDLS and CDR2 YYNGEE.

This clonotype was counted only a few times. This chain joins TRBV5-1 and TRBJ2-1; 11 bases line up with TRBD2. V gave up 8 bases and J gave up 0 bases; unmatched junction bases: 10. Germline V gene data show CDR1 as SGHRS and CDR2 as YFSETQ. This CDR3 comprises 17 residues. CDR3 sequence: CASKPGLAASSYNEQFF. The DNA for the CDR3 is TGCGCCAGTAAACCGGGACTAGCGGCCAGCTCCTACAATGAGCAGTTCTTC.

This clonotype came up a few times. The chain joins TRBV4-3 to TRBJ2-7; 11 nucleotides line up with TRBD2. The V segment lost 1 base and the J segment 4 bases; nucleotides outside the gene matches: 12. This CDR3 comprises 18 residues. The germline V gene encodes CDR1 LGHNA and CDR2 YSLEER. CDR3 in amino acids: CASSQALAGGHKGYEQYF. The CDR3 nucleotides are TGCGCCAGCAGCCAAGCTCTAGCGGGAGGCCACAAGGGATACGAGCAGTACTTC.

This rearrangement joins TRBV2 to TRBJ2-5; 10 positions agree with TRBD2. The CDR3 sequence is 13 residues long. Unmatched junction bases numbered 4, after V lost 3 bases and J lost 9 bases. CDR1 is SNHLY, CDR2 FYNNEI, per germline. The DNA of the CDR3 is TGTGCCAGCAGTGAGGTAGCGGGGGGCCCCCAGTACTTC. This translates into CASSEVAGGPQYF. Complete variable domain (other parts from reference TRBV2 and TRBJ2-5): EPEVTQTPSHQVTQMGQEVILRCVPISNHLYFYWYRQILGQKVEFLVSFYNNEISEKSEIFDDQFSVERPDGSNFTLKIRSTKLEDSAMYFCASSEVAGGPQYFGPGTRLLVL.

The sample holds many counts of this clonotype. The rearrangement links TRBV29-1 to TRBJ2-7; D is possibly TRBD1 or TRBD2 (7 bases each). Trimming cost V 5 bases and J 6 bases, with 20 bases left between them. The CDR3 extends over 14 amino acids. The germline CDR1 and CDR2 sequences are SQVTM and ANQGSEA. CDR3 coding DNA: TGCAGCGTTAGGCGACTTACAGGGGAGGGCGAGCAGTACTTC. This translates into CSVRRLTGEGEQYF.

The chain combines TRBV10-3 with TRBJ2-7, with TRBD2 matching over 12 bases. CDR3 size: 16 residues. The V gene end was trimmed by 0 bases and the J gene end by 4 bases; junction bases not matched to a gene: 4. Per the germline V gene, CDR1 is ENHRY and CDR2 is SYGVKD. This CDR3 is CAISESTSGSRYEQYF. DNA of the CDR3: TGTGCCATCAGTGAGTCGACTAGCGGGAGTAGGTACGAGCAGTACTTC.

The genes are TRBV28 and TRBJ1-1, with D possibly matching TRBD1 (5 bases). The CDR3 has 13 residues. V was clipped by 4 bases and J by 8 bases, with 14 bases between them. Germline V gene data show CDR1 as MDHEN and CDR2 as SYDVKM. The DNA of the CDR3 is TGTGCCAGCAGTTCCCGAAGGGGACGAGAAGCTTTCTTT. It specifies CASSSRRGREAFF. Full variable domain (remainder filled in from reference TRBV28 and TRBJ1-1): DVKVTQSSRYLVKRTGEKVFLECVQDMDHENMFWYRQDPGLGLRLIYFSYDVKMKEKGDIPEGYSVSREKKERFSLILESASTNQTSMYLCASSSRRGREAFFGQGTRLTVV.

The chain has TRBV29-1 and TRBJ2-2, with D perhaps assigned TRBD1 or TRBD2 (5 bases each). Deletions cut 6 bases from V and 7 bases from J, with 9 bases between. Germline-derived CDR1 and CDR2 are SQVTM and ANQGSEA. The CDR3 has 11 amino acids. CDR3 loop: CSVERGGELFF. CDR3 coding DNA: TGCAGCGTCGAGAGGGGCGGGGAGCTGTTTTTT.

The chain employs TRBV28 and TRBJ1-5, with a possible D match to TRBD1 (5 bases). CDR3 length equals 15 residues. Deletions cut 6 bases from V and 2 bases from J, with 14 bases between. The V gene's germline CDR1 is MDHEN and CDR2 SYDVKM. CDR3 in DNA: TGTGCCAGCAGCGGGGCGGGTAGTGGCAATCAGCCCCAGCATTTT. Its translation is CASSGAGSGNQPQHF.

This clonotype appeared a few times. The rearrangement links TRBV6-6 to TRBJ2-7; D unresolved. V was clipped by 10 bases and J by 0 bases, with 7 bases between them. The CDR3 is 11 residues long. CDR1 MNHNY and CDR2 SVGAGI come from the germline V gene (reference sequence). The CDR3 sequence: CAIGGSYEQYF. The CDR3 bases are TGTGCCATCGGCGGCTCCTACGAGCAGTACTTC.

This clonotype was counted a few times. The J gene is TRBJ1-1, the V gene TRBV29-1; possibly TRBD1 for D (6 bases). CDR1 and CDR2 from the germline V gene are SQVTM and ANQGSEA. V lost 4 bases and J 4 bases, leaving 10 bases between the germline ends. CDR3 length: 12 amino acids. The CDR3 DNA sequence: TGCAGCGTTGGGACAGCAGCCACTGAAGCTTTCTTT. It is translated as CSVGTAATEAFF.

The CDR3 nucleotides are TGTGCCATCAGTGAGTCCAGACAGGGGGGCGGAACAGATACGCAGTATTTT. Amino acids: CAISESRQGGGTDTQYF. The V and J genes are TRBV10-3 and TRBJ2-3; 9 bases are shared with TRBD1. The V gene's germline CDR1 is ENHRY and CDR2 SYGVKD. This CDR3 spans 17 amino acids. V was clipped by 0 bases and J by 3 bases; unmatched bases: 7.

About this clonotype itself: A much larger clonotype is one base distant, so this may be a read error. This chain connects TRBV7-3 to TRBJ1-3; D remains ambiguous. The CDR3 is made up of 13 amino acids. CDR1 is SGHTA and CDR2 is FQGTGA in the germline V gene. The V and J ends lost 1 base and 0 bases respectively, with 1 base between them. CDR3 bases: TGTGCCAGCAGCTTAAACTCTGGAAACACCATATATTTT. It encodes CASSLNSGNTIYF.

The chain links TRBV7-8 to TRBJ2-1; 9 nucleotides line up with TRBD1. The ends lost 2 bases at V and 11 bases at J; junction bases unmatched: 16. The CDR3 has 17 amino acids. The germline gives CDR1 SGHVS, CDR2 FQNEAQ. In DNA form, the CDR3 reads TGTGCCAGCAGCTTATCTTTAGGCGGACAGGGGACAGTAAAGCAGTTCTTC. It translates to CASSLSLGGQGTVKQFF.

The chain employs TRBV13 and TRBJ2-3, with a tentative D call TRBD2 (5 bases). The CDR3 runs to 16 residues. The V and J ends lost 10 bases and 1 base respectively, with 21 bases between them. Germline V gene sequence: CDR1 PRHDT, CDR2 FYEKMQ (reference sequence). CDR3 nucleotide sequence: TGTGCCATGAGCCCCGGGAACTCCTATGGCACAGATACGCAGTATTTT. This gives the protein CAMSPGNSYGTDTQYF.

The J gene is TRBJ2-4, the V gene TRBV10-3; D is possibly TRBD1 (5 bases). CDR1 ENHRY and CDR2 SYGVKD come from the germline V gene. This CDR3 is 15 amino acids long. Trimming took 4 bases from V and 1 from J, leaving 11 bases between them. CDR3 bases: TGTGCCATCAGTGCAGGGTACGATGCCAAAAACATTCAGTACTTC. It specifies CAISAGYDAKNIQYF.

Many counts were recorded for this clonotype. The chain carries TRBV5-1 and TRBJ2-3; D unresolved. The CDR3 runs to 13 residues. V was clipped by 5 bases and J by 2 bases, with 9 bases between them. CDR1 is SGHRS and CDR2 is YFSETQ in the germline V gene. The CDR3 loop is CASRAGPTDTQYF. The CDR3 DNA reads TGCGCCAGCAGGGCAGGACCCACAGATACGCAGTATTTT.

This clonotype has just a few counts. The chain uses TRBV7-9 and TRBJ2-7, with TRBD1 matching over 10 bases. CDR3 length: 15 amino acids. Germline values: CDR1 SEHNR, CDR2 FQNEAQ (reference sequence). V shed 8 bases, J shed 0 bases, and the junction held 7 bases outside the gene matches. This chain's CDR3 is CASAKGTGDSYEQYF. As DNA, the CDR3 is TGTGCCAGCGCAAAGGGGACAGGGGACTCCTACGAGCAGTACTTC.

This clonotype was counted once. The chain joins TRBV9 to TRBJ2-7; 7 bases line up with TRBD1. The CDR3 runs to 15 residues. In germline, CDR1 is SGDLS, CDR2 YYNGEE. The V segment lost 0 bases and the J segment 2 bases; nucleotides outside the gene matches: 5. The CDR3 DNA is TGTGCCAGCAGCGTAGCGGATGACAGGGCCTACGAGCAGTACTTC. Its protein product is CASSVADDRAYEQYF.

There are a few counts of this clonotype. The chain carries TRBV27 and TRBJ1-4; D not resolved. CDR1 is MNHEY and CDR2 is SMNVEV in the germline V gene (reference sequence). V lost 2 bases, J lost 5 bases, and 12 bases lay in between. This CDR3 is 15 amino acids long. CDR3 nucleotides: TGTGCCAGCAGTTTAAGCAGAAACACGAATGAAAAACTGTTTTTT. It is translated as CASSLSRNTNEKLFF.

This clonotype has more than one count but fewer than ten. This chain connects TRBV28 to TRBJ1-6; TRBD1 matches at 7 bases. V trimming: 1 base; J trimming: 10 bases; junction bases outside the gene matches: 7. The CDR3 totals 15 residues. Per germline, CDR1 MDHEN and CDR2 SYDVKM. CDR3 nucleotide sequence: TGTGCCAGCAGTTTATATGAGACAGGGTCGTCACCCCTCCACTTT. Encoded protein: CASSLYETGSSPLHF.

This clonotype was picked up a small number of times. V and J are TRBV3-1 and TRBJ2-2; tentative D call: TRBD2 (6 bases). The CDR3 spans 14 residues. In germline, CDR1 is LGHDT, CDR2 YNNKEL (reference sequence). V was trimmed by 1 base and J by 7 bases, leaving 10 bases between them. CDR3 bases: TGTGCCAGCAGCCAAGTTCGGGGGAACGGGGAGCTGTTTTTT. It translates to CASSQVRGNGELFF.